The rows below give T cell receptor beta chains drawn from one sample of a study of T and B cells in COVID-19 patients. TCRdb used MiXCR to reprocess the multiplex PCR reads, holding one entry per CDR3 protein. The sample contains some 14,000 distinct CDR3 sequences, around 25% of which appear only once. Sequenced sample: blood. These receptors all come from a human donor who had recovered from COVID-19. CDR3s include the opening cysteine and the closing phenylalanine or tryptophan. A D gene is named only where the DNA matches it firmly. Not all rows give a size; the values are once, few, many and, for expanded clones, a class.

>.|12|TRBJ2-1|TRBV20-1|TRBD2
CSGRLADNEQFF
TGCAGTGGTCGGCTAGCGGACAATGAGCAGTTCTTC
>few|14|TRBJ2-1|TRBV5-1|.
CASSLVGQNNEQFF
TGCGCCAGCAGCTTGGTGGGACAAAACAATGAGCAGTTCTTC
>.|18|TRBJ2-7|TRBV7-2|TRBD2
CASSFTPPRLAGEDEQYF
TGTGCCAGCAGCTTCACCCCCCCTCGCCTAGCGGGAGAAGACGAGCAGTACTTC
>once|14|TRBJ2-7|TRBV29-1|TRBD2
CSVDPGGASYEQYF
TGCAGCGTTGACCCCGGGGGGGCCTCCTACGAGCAGTACTTC
>.|18|TRBJ2-3|TRBV5-1|TRBD2
CASSCGLAGGPGTDTQYF
TGCGCCAGCAGCTGTGGACTAGCGGGAGGGCCAGGAACAGATACGCAGTATTTT
>medium-sized|15|TRBJ2-3|TRBV6-5|.
CASRRTVAVTDTQYF
TGTGCCAGCAGAAGGACAGTTGCAGTCACAGATACGCAGTATTTT
>medium-sized|15|TRBJ2-7|TRBV29-1|TRBD2
CSVEAFGLAGSEQYF
TGCAGCGTTGAAGCTTTTGGACTAGCGGGAAGCGAGCAGTACTTC
>few|17|TRBJ2-5|TRBV10-3|.
CAISDLGSNRVQETQYF
TGTGCCATCAGTGATCTAGGATCAAACCGGGTCCAAGAGACCCAGTACTTC
>.|18|TRBJ2-1|TRBV20-1|TRBD1
CSARDYRQGGLPLNEQFF
TGCAGTGCTAGAGATTATCGACAGGGGGGACTCCCCCTGAATGAGCAGTTCTTC
>.|20|TRBJ2-3|TRBV13|.
CASSPPWGSSRTPSTDTQYF
TGTGCCAGCTCTCCCCCCTGGGGGTCTAGCCGCACCCCTAGCACAGATACGCAGTATTTT
>.|15|TRBJ1-5|TRBV20-1|.
CSARASSEGNQPQHF
TGCAGTGCTAGAGCCTCCTCCGAAGGCAATCAGCCCCAGCATTTT
>many|18|TRBJ2-7|TRBV5-5|TRBD2
CASSKGLAGDSPLHEQYF
TGTGCCAGCAGCAAGGGACTAGCGGGAGACAGCCCCCTTCACGAGCAGTACTTC
>.|12|TRBJ1-1|TRBV5-1|.
CASSWGTDEAFF
TGCGCCAGCAGCTGGGGGACCGATGAAGCTTTCTTT
>few|14|TRBJ2-1|TRBV6-4|TRBD2
CASSRGGEGDEQFF
TGTGCCAGCAGTCGGGGGGGGGAGGGCGATGAGCAGTTCTTC
>few|15|TRBJ1-6|TRBV12-3/TRBV12-4|.
CASSPGRANNSPLHF
TGTGCCAGCAGTCCGGGACGGGCGAATAATTCACCCCTCCACTTT
>many|12|TRBJ2-5|TRBV6-1|.
CASSEDPGTQYF
TGTGCCAGCAGTGAAGACCCGGGGACCCAGTACTTC
>.|15|TRBJ2-5|TRBV6-4|TRBD2
CASSDGSGGQETQYF
TGTGCCAGCAGTGATGGTAGCGGGGGCCAAGAGACCCAGTACTTC
>.|17|TRBJ2-1|TRBV2|TRBD1
CASSDPSRGHELDEQFF
TGTGCCAGCAGTGACCCCAGCAGGGGGCATGAGTTGGATGAGCAGTTCTTC
>many|14|TRBJ2-5|TRBV6-6|.
CASSYPGLQETQYF
TGTGCCAGCAGTTACCCAGGGCTCCAAGAGACCCAGTACTTC
>medium-sized|15|TRBJ2-7|TRBV6-1|TRBD1
CATKDRAGASYEQYF
TGTGCCACGAAAGACAGGGCCGGTGCCTCCTACGAGCAGTACTTC
>many|15|TRBJ2-7|TRBV27|.
CASSLYRPVTYEQYF
TGTGCCAGCAGTCTATATCGTCCCGTCACCTACGAGCAGTACTTC
>medium-sized|13|TRBJ2-3|TRBV18|.
CASSPSPTDTQYF
TGTGCCAGCTCCCCCTCGCCCACAGATACGCAGTATTTT
>few|13|TRBJ1-5|TRBV6-5|.
CASSYSGVQPQHF
TGTGCCAGCAGTTACTCAGGGGTTCAGCCCCAGCATTTT
>.|13|TRBJ1-1|TRBV28|.
CASQETVNTEAFF
TGTGCCAGCCAGGAGACAGTGAACACTGAAGCTTTCTTT
>medium-sized|14|TRBJ2-3|TRBV29-1|.
CSVRGQGLTDTQYF
TGCAGCGTGCGTGGGCAGGGTCTCACAGATACGCAGTATTTT
>.|18|TRBJ2-1|TRBV19|TRBD2
CASSIAGTSGVSYNEQFF
TGTGCCAGTAGTATAGCCGGGACTAGCGGGGTCTCCTACAATGAGCAGTTCTTC
>.|17|TRBJ2-2|TRBV15|TRBD2
CATSRAVAGGRAGELFF
TGTGCCACCAGCAGAGCCGTAGCGGGAGGGAGGGCCGGGGAGCTGTTTTTT
>many|12|TRBJ1-2|TRBV27|.
CASSRQGYGYTF
TGTGCCAGCAGTCGGCAGGGCTATGGCTACACCTTC
>medium-sized|15|TRBJ1-6|TRBV6-5|.
CASSYSRTENSPLHF
TGTGCCAGCAGTTACTCGAGAACAGAAAATTCACCCCTCCACTTT
>few|14|TRBJ1-6|TRBV10-3|.
CAISDFEGNSPLHF
TGTGCCATCAGTGATTTTGAGGGGAACTCACCCCTCCACTTT
>few|15|TRBJ1-5|TRBV12-3/TRBV12-4|.
CASSLGGDSGWPQHF
TGTGCCAGCAGTTTAGGGGGAGACAGCGGATGGCCCCAGCATTTT
>.|15|TRBJ2-3|TRBV27|TRBD2
CASSFLAGVGDTQYF
TGTGCCAGCAGTTTCCTAGCGGGGGTGGGAGATACGCAGTATTTT
>.|14|TRBJ2-7|TRBV5-1|.
CASSLGPPEREQYF
TGCGCCAGCAGCTTGGGTCCTCCCGAGCGCGAGCAGTACTTC
>medium-sized|16|TRBJ2-2|TRBV27|.
CASSLWGGPNTGELFF
TGTGCCAGCAGTTTATGGGGGGGGCCGAACACCGGGGAGCTGTTTTTT
>.|13|TRBJ2-7|TRBV11-2|.
CASNQDRTYEQYF
TGTGCCAGCAACCAGGACAGAACCTACGAGCAGTACTTC
>medium-sized|15|TRBJ2-2|TRBV6-5|.
CASKPSAGSAGELFF
TGTGCCAGCAAACCCTCAGCAGGGTCCGCCGGGGAGCTGTTTTTT
>few|14|TRBJ2-7|TRBV20-1|.
CSARVGSGAYEQYF
TGCAGTGCTAGAGTAGGTAGCGGAGCCTACGAGCAGTACTTC
>.|11|TRBJ2-5|TRBV18|.
CASSPGETQYF
TGTGCCAGCTCACCGGGCGAGACCCAGTACTTC
>medium-sized|12|TRBJ2-1|TRBV29-1|TRBD2
CSAERGTNEQFF
TGCAGCGCCGAGCGGGGAACCAATGAGCAGTTCTTC
>medium-sized|14|TRBJ2-1|TRBV6-6|.
CASSYGQDYNEQFF
TGTGCCAGCAGTTACGGGCAGGACTACAATGAGCAGTTCTTC
>.|14|TRBJ1-4|TRBV19|TRBD1
CASSPGQGNEKLFF
TGTGCCAGTAGTCCGGGACAGGGGAATGAAAAACTGTTTTTT
>few|13|TRBJ1-2|TRBV12-3/TRBV12-4|.
CASSLMETYGYTF
TGTGCCAGCAGTTTGATGGAGACCTATGGCTACACCTTC
>medium-sized|16|TRBJ1-2|TRBV19|.
CASSPAASGRGYGYTF
TGTGCCAGTAGTCCGGCTGCATCTGGCAGGGGCTATGGCTACACCTTC
>few|14|TRBJ2-1|TRBV12-3/TRBV12-4|.
CASSRAVAYNEQFF
TGTGCCAGCAGTAGAGCGGTAGCCTACAATGAGCAGTTCTTC
>medium-sized|13|TRBJ2-7|TRBV19|.
CASSIRPAYEQYF
TGTGCCAGTAGTATAAGACCAGCCTACGAGCAGTACTTC
>.|14|TRBJ2-6|TRBV20-1|.
CSASVHSGANVLTF
TGCAGTGCTAGTGTCCACTCTGGGGCCAACGTCCTGACTTTC
>.|14|TRBJ1-1|TRBV12-3/TRBV12-4|.
CASSLLGFDTEAFF
TGTGCCAGCAGTTTATTAGGATTCGACACTGAAGCTTTCTTT
>many|14|TRBJ1-4|TRBV27|TRBD1
CASSFGTDNEKLFF
TGTGCCAGCAGTTTCGGGACAGATAATGAAAAACTGTTTTTT
>medium-sized|15|TRBJ2-1|TRBV27|TRBD2
CASSRLAGADDEQFF
TGTGCCAGCAGTCGACTAGCGGGAGCTGATGATGAGCAGTTCTTC